Reported below is one T cell receptor (beta chain). It lacks a known antigen. No base quality values were provided; no much bigger clone lies one nucleotide off. V is pared back by 3 bases and J by 9 bases, with 10 bases lying between the germline termini. The germline V gene sets CDR1 to SGDLS and CDR2 to YYNGEE. From its cysteine to its phenylalanine, the CDR3 spans 12 amino acids. Only CDR3 DNA is held: 36 bases, read in frame from base 1. These data are taken from a study of CD4 T cell repertoires and nickel (dated by TCRdb to 2018 to 2020). Receptor libraries were prepared by RT-PCR. Sequencing was carried out with an Illumina MiSeq. TCRdb itself trimmed the public reads at Q25 with fastp, ran MiXCR and retained productive beta chains. Rows matching on CDR3 protein sequence are summarized as one entry with the most common DNA and genes. In all, the sample holds fewer than 300 distinct CDR3 sequences, and about two thirds of those were seen once. Of the sample, about 13% is held by the ten largest clones.

This sequence originates from a human donor in a nickel allergy study, with or without nickel allergy (not recorded which). It is not recorded whether this sample comes from one donor or several. Recombination joined TRBV9 with TRBJ1-5; no D gene call is confident. The sample consisted of CD4+ T cells from blood, not recorded whether cultured. The CDR3 amino acid sequence is: CASSGSVGPQHF. The nucleotide sequence reads as follows: TGTGCCAGCAGCGGGTCCGTCGGGCCCCAGCATTTT.